This T cell receptor (beta chain) originates from a study of shared clonotypes between healthy human individuals. In the study overall: The cohort had a couple of women and a few men, ages 18 to 49. Overall study results and limits: Few donors limited the genetic and exposure-history diversity represented. Deeper or shallower sequencing was expected to change how clonotypes are shared among donors. Naive subsets typically showed greater estimated richness than memory subsets.

CD8 cells classed as naive were CD45RO-negative and positively selected for CCR7, excluding terminally differentiated effector memory CD45RA+ cells. The CDR3 extends over 15 amino acids. Germline assignment: CDR1 SGHRS and CDR2 YFSETQ. The V gene lost 6 bases and the J gene lost 3 bases, with 16 bases spanning the gap. A note on this clone: What it binds is unknown.

Measured with immunoSEQ multiplex PCR; TCRdb has only the in-frame clones, and not every one. This sample carries roughly 2,000,000 clones, about 93% of them seen once, and the ten largest clones take less than 2%. The TCR comes from a man younger than 30 in good health. Some clones in this sample may be carry-over from other donors' samples. The sample taken for sequencing was naive CD8+ T cells from PBMCs. This chain joins TRBV5-1 and TRBJ1-5, with no clear D. CDR3 sequence (DNA): TGCGCCAGCACCCGAGTCGCTGGGTACAATCAGCCCCAGCATTTT. Its protein product is CASTRVAGYNQPQHF.